One sample yielded the 20 T cell receptor beta chains listed below, sequenced in a study of T cell repertoires in cytomegalovirus infection. Using its own MiXCR run on the reads, TCRdb lists one record per CDR3 protein. The sample consists of roughly 320,000 distinct CDR3 sequences, 8% to 9.5% of them appearing once. The specimen was PBMCs. Receptors were obtained from a human donor in good health (CMV status not recorded). Some clones in this sample may be carry-over from other donors' samples.

The table lists this clonotype with many counts. This chain connects TRBV11-3 to TRBJ2-1; D is unresolved. Germline-derived CDR1 and CDR2 are SGHNT and YENEEA. CDR3 length equals 12 residues. V was clipped by 5 bases and J by 2 bases, with 4 bases between them. CDR3 sequence reads: CASSRAYNEQFF. In nucleotides, the CDR3 is TGTGCCAGCAGCAGGGCCTACAATGAGCAGTTCTTC.

This chain joins TRBV19 and TRBJ1-5; D remains unclear. Trimming took 8 bases from V and 6 from J, leaving 14 bases between them. Per the germline V gene, CDR1 is LNHDA and CDR2 is SQIVND (reference sequence). The CDR3 is made up of 13 amino acids. Written as DNA, the CDR3 is TGTGCCAGTCTCGAAGGCCCCTTTCAGCCCCAGCATTTT. It translates to CASLEGPFQPQHF.

V is TRBV5-1 and J is TRBJ1-1; D is unclear. CDR1 is SGHRS and CDR2 is YFSETQ in the germline V gene. V was clipped by 6 bases and J by 4 bases, with 19 bases between them. This CDR3 has 15 amino acids. CDR3 amino acids: CASTVGTSGGTEAFF. The CDR3, as DNA: TGCGCCAGCACGGTTGGAACCTCGGGAGGCACTGAAGCTTTCTTT.

This clonotype appeared many times. The J gene is TRBJ2-2, the V gene TRBV28; TRBD1 is a possible D gene (6 bases). CDR1 MDHEN and CDR2 SYDVKM come from the germline V gene. Trimming removed 7 bases from V and 5 bases from J, with 17 bases in between. The CDR3 totals 15 residues. The CDR3 nucleotides read TGTGCCAGCACCTCGGGGACACTGGGAACCGGGGAGCTGTTTTTT. Encoded protein: CASTSGTLGTGELFF.

This clonotype was seen a handful of times. The genes are TRBV20-1 and TRBJ2-5, with 8 bases identical to TRBD2. The CDR3 covers 13 residues. Trimming cost V 2 bases and J 5 bases; bases outside gene matches: 4. CDR1 DFQATT and CDR2 SNEGSKA come from the germline V gene (reference sequence). For the CDR3, the DNA is TGCAGTGCTAGACTAGCGGGTGCGGAGACCCAGTACTTC. Translation: CSARLAGAETQYF.

V usage is TRBV15 and J usage is TRBJ2-5; no definite D call. V lost 5 bases and J 2 bases, leaving 18 bases between the germline ends. From germline, CDR1 is LNHNV and CDR2 YYDKDF (reference sequence). CDR3 size: 16 residues. The CDR3 DNA reads as TGTGCCACCAGCGCCTCTAGGCGAGGTGGGCAAGAGACCCAGTACTTC. This sequence encodes CATSASRRGGQETQYF. The complete variable domain, with remaining parts taken from reference TRBV15 and TRBJ2-5, reads DAMVIQNPRYQVTQFGKPVTLSCSQTLNHNVMYWYQQKSSQAPKLLFHYYDKDFNNEADTPDNFQSRRPNTSFCFLDIRSPGLGDTAMYLCATSASRRGGQETQYFGPGTRLLVL.

This clonotype was seen many times. The chain employs TRBV7-2 and TRBJ2-5; no clear D gene. The V end lost 5 bases, the J end lost 4 bases, and 5 bases lay between the germline ends. In germline, CDR1 is SGHTA, CDR2 FQGNSA. The CDR3 is made up of 11 amino acids. In nucleotides, the CDR3 is TGTGCCAGCAGCAAGCTAGAGACCCAGTACTTC. Translating gives CASSKLETQYF.

This clonotype was seen more than once but under ten times. The genes are TRBV7-2 and TRBJ1-2; D is unresolved. The CDR3 is 14 residues long. Germline CDR1 and CDR2: SGHTA and FQGNSA. V lost 1 base to trimming and J lost 8 bases, with 14 bases between them. The CDR3 DNA reads as TGTGCCAGCAGCTTAGGTGGCTTCATCAGGGGCTACACCTTC. This sequence encodes CASSLGGFIRGYTF.

This clonotype was recorded at least ten times. The gene calls are TRBV7-6 and TRBJ1-2, with a tentative D call TRBD1 (6 bases). Per germline, CDR1 SGHVS and CDR2 FNYEAQ. The CDR3 runs 15 residues. V dropped 1 base and J dropped 8 bases, with 17 bases sitting between them. Here the CDR3 DNA reads TGTGCCAGCAGCTTAGATCTTACCAGGGGCTCGGGCTACACCTTC. Translation: CASSLDLTRGSGYTF.

This clonotype was counted ten times or more. The chain recombines TRBV7-2 with TRBJ2-6; no clear D gene. The CDR3 has 17 residues. Germline V lookup: CDR1 SGHTA, CDR2 FQGNSA. V was trimmed by 5 bases and J by 2 bases, leaving 16 bases between them. The CDR3 DNA sequence: TGTGCCAGCAGCCCCCGACCCCTGAGAACTGGGGCCAACGTCCTGACTTTC. Amino acids: CASSPRPLRTGANVLTF.

There are many counts of this clonotype. The rearrangement uses TRBV7-2 and TRBJ2-5; TRBD2 matches 12 bases. Germline V CDR1 and CDR2: SGHTA, FQGNSA. V was clipped by 1 base and J by 4 bases; unmatched bases: 13. This CDR3 is built from 19 residues. The CDR3: CASSLGASGGAYQIETQYF. The CDR3 nucleotides read TGTGCCAGCAGCTTAGGGGCTAGCGGGGGGGCCTATCAGATAGAGACCCAGTACTTC.

Only a few counts were recorded for this clonotype. The CDR3 spells CASSSGATRSGGYTF. DNA of the CDR3: TGTGCCAGCAGCTCGGGAGCTACCCGGTCGGGTGGCTACACCTTC. The gene calls are TRBV7-8 and TRBJ1-2; D ambiguous. There are 15 residues in the CDR3. V lost 4 bases, J lost 7 bases, and 19 bases lay in between. Germline V gene sequence: CDR1 SGHVS, CDR2 FQNEAQ.

This clonotype showed up many times. The V call is TRBV7-2, the J call TRBJ1-2; 8 bases are a match to TRBD1. Trimming took 5 bases from V and 5 from J; bases not matched to a gene: 13. The CDR3 consists of 16 residues. Germline loops: CDR1 SGHTA, CDR2 FQGNSA. CDR3 bases: TGTGCCAGCAGCCTTAGAGGTAGTCAGGGGGCATATGGCTACACCTTC. It specifies CASSLRGSQGAYGYTF.

This clonotype was seen a few times. This rearrangement joins TRBV5-6 to TRBJ1-5; D is uncertain. The germline V and J ends were trimmed by 5 bases and 2 bases, with 14 bases remaining between them. The germline V gene encodes CDR1 SGHDT and CDR2 YYEEEE. The CDR3 loop spans 15 amino acids. CDR3 residues: CASSMAAFGNQPQHF. The CDR3, as DNA: TGTGCCAGCAGTATGGCCGCTTTTGGCAATCAGCCCCAGCATTTT.

This clonotype came up a few times. The V call is TRBV7-3, the J call TRBJ2-2; TRBD2 matches 14 bases. Germline V gene data show CDR1 as SGHTA and CDR2 as FQGTGA. The CDR3 consists of 19 residues. V was clipped by 3 bases and J by 2 bases; unmatched bases: 8. The CDR3 DNA sequence: TGTGCCAGCAGCTTCTTGGGACTAGCGGGAGATTATAACACCGGGGAGCTGTTTTTT. Encoded protein: CASSFLGLAGDYNTGELFF.

V is TRBV20-1 and J is TRBJ2-7, with D possibly being TRBD1 (5 bases). The length of the CDR3 is 13 residues. The germline CDR1 and CDR2 sequences are DFQATT and SNEGSKA (reference sequence). Between the trimmed V and J ends, which lost 1 base and 3 bases, there was a span of 10 bases. The CDR3 bases are TGCAGTGCTAGAGGCGGCAGGGTCTACGAGCAGTACTTC. Translating it yields CSARGGRVYEQYF.

This clonotype was counted a single time. The rearrangement links TRBV28 to TRBJ2-7; TRBD2 aligns across 9 bases. The length of the CDR3 is 20 residues. Losses at the gene ends were 5 bases for V and 1 base for J; bases not matched to a gene: 21. CDR1 is MDHEN, CDR2 SYDVKM, per germline. The DNA for the CDR3 is TGTGCCAGCAGTGGCCCGGGGGGGCGGGAGGGCCATTCCGTATCCTACGAGCAGTACTTC. Amino acids: CASSGPGGREGHSVSYEQYF.

CDR3 DNA: TGTGCCAGCAAAGGGAACTCCTACGAGCAGTACTTC. Its translation: CASKGNSYEQYF. The gene calls are TRBV2 and TRBJ2-7; no reliable D call. From germline, CDR1 is SNHLY and CDR2 FYNNEI. V lost 7 bases, J lost 0 bases, and 7 bases lay in between. The CDR3 loop spans 12 amino acids.

This clonotype has a handful of counts. This chain connects TRBV9 to TRBJ2-1; the D call may be TRBD1 or TRBD2 (5 bases each). Deletions cut 0 bases from V and 0 bases from J, with 7 bases between. There are 15 residues in the CDR3. Looked up from germline, CDR1 is SGDLS and CDR2 is YYNGEE. CDR3 in amino acids: CASSVAGTSYNEQFF. DNA for the CDR3: TGTGCCAGCAGCGTAGCCGGGACCTCCTACAATGAGCAGTTCTTC.

Ten or more counts support this clonotype. The rearrangement joins TRBV4-3 to TRBJ1-2; D is possibly TRBD1 (5 bases). Trimming removed 0 bases from V and 0 bases from J, with 20 bases in between. Looked up from germline, CDR1 is LGHNA and CDR2 is YSLEER. The CDR3 covers 19 residues. CDR3 coding DNA: TGCGCCAGCAGCCAAGATCTACCTTTCGCGAGGGGTTCTAACTATGGCTACACCTTC. As protein: CASSQDLPFARGSNYGYTF.